This TCR beta chain was profiled in a study of blood T cell repertoires in COVID-19. Overall study: The cDNA or gDNA used as material had been derived from T cells, B-cell-depleted T cells, or PBMCs.

Authors' analysis steps: Nucleated cell counts were estimated from reference gene primer amplification. The protocol was immunoSEQ multiplex PCR, while the TCRdb copy is restricted to in-frame clones and leaves out a portion. V, J and clone size derive from that table, while D and trimming were established from the DNA sequence. The sample has about 100,000 clones, approximately 93% seen once. V lost 6 bases, J lost 1 base, and 3 bases stayed unmatched. This CDR3 has 14 amino acids. Germline V CDR1 and CDR2: SNHLY, FYNNEI. The rearrangement links TRBV2 to TRBJ2-3, with 8 bases that match TRBD2. The sequenced sample was peripheral blood. The TCR comes from a man in his fifties with active COVID-19. The CDR3 sequence: CASRLAGRTDTQYF. CDR3 coding DNA: TGTGCCAGCAGGCTAGCGGGCCGCACAGATACGCAGTATTTT.